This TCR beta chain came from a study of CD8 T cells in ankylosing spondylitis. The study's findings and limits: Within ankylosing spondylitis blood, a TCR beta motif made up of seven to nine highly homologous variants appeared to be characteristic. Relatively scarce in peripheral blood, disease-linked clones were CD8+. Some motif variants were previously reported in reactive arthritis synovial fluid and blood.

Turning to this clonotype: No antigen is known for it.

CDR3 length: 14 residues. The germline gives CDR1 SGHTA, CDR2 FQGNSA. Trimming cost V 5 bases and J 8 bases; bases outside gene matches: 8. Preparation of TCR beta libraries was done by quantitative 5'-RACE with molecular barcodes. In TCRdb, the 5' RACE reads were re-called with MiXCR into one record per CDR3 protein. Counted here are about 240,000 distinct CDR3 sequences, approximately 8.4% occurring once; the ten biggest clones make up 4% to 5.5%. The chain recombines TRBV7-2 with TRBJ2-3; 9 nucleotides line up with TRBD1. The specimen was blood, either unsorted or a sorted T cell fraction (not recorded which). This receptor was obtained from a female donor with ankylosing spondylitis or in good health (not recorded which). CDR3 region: CASSPTGGSATQYF. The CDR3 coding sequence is TGTGCCAGCAGCCCGACAGGGGGAAGTGCTACGCAGTATTTT.